These T cell receptor beta chains were read from a single sample in a study of cytomegalovirus exposure and HLA in healthy donors. TCRdb's copy holds only in-frame clones and misses some; the assay was immunoSEQ multiplex PCR. The sample has fewer than 90,000 clones, 76% seen once. The sample taken for sequencing was PBMCs. The origin of the receptors is a male donor in good health and CMV-seronegative. CDR3s include the opening cysteine and the closing phenylalanine or tryptophan. Clone size appears in some rows only: once, few, many, or a class for an expanded clone.

v_gene	abundance	j_gene	CDR3aa
TRBV7-2	.	TRBJ2-5	CASSSNDYRYF
TRBV28	.	TRBJ2-7	CASSPGQGARVFGHEQYF
TRBV27	few	TRBJ1-4	CASSPEAPRYEKLFF
TRBV7-2	few	TRBJ1-2	CASSLEDINYGYTF
TRBV18	.	TRBJ2-7	CASSPSQGGSYEQYF
TRBV7-2	.	TRBJ1-3	CASSLGGTISGNTIYF
TRBV6-5	few	TRBJ1-1	CASSYTSGDRGAFF
TRBV18	.	TRBJ2-5	CASPPRGGDQETQYF
TRBV6-6	.	.	CASRTGTGTYEQYF
TRBV6-5	.	TRBJ1-6	CASRTGRGGSPLHF
TRBV6-4	.	TRBJ1-2	CASSVGTDRADYGYTF
TRBV28	.	TRBJ1-5	CASSLGPALYQPQHF
TRBV15	.	TRBJ2-3	CATSRGSVTDTQYF
TRBV28	.	TRBJ2-7	CASSFSTLAGSSYEQYF
TRBV9	.	TRBJ2-5	CASSVDPPGLAGEQETQYF
TRBV15	.	TRBJ2-5	CATDEGQLQETQYF
TRBV5-1	medium-sized	TRBJ1-4	CASSVHRTTNEKLFF
TRBV10-1	.	TRBJ2-1	CASSGGYPSYNEQFF
TRBV18	.	TRBJ2-3	CASSPEDTGTDTQYF
TRBV7-7	.	TRBJ2-5	CASSSVTSGTETQYF
TRBV23-1	.	TRBJ2-7	CASSRPAGFEQYF
TRBV6-1	once	TRBJ2-5	CASSARLAGGETQYF
TRBV19	.	TRBJ1-1	CASREGGAGNTEAFF
TRBV11-3	.	TRBJ1-1	CASSLRQSEAFF
TRBV27	.	TRBJ1-5	CASSFITGASGPQHF
TRBV5-1	.	TRBJ2-5	CASRATGGQTETQYF
TRBV7-9	.	TRBJ1-5	CASSSTGDQPQHF
TRBV5-1	.	TRBJ2-3	CASSVSWGTSTDTQYF
TRBV7-3	.	TRBJ2-3	CASSFQGQASDTQYF
TRBV5-8	.	TRBJ2-1	CASSPPVAASYNEQFF
TRBV7-9	.	TRBJ1-2	CASSFGRDTAYGYTF
TRBV9	.	TRBJ2-3	CASSVAYGGNTDTQYF
TRBV5-1	.	TRBJ1-5	CASSLGQGEQPQHF
TRBV7-2	.	TRBJ1-4	CASSKWDRGNEKLFF
TRBV4-3	.	TRBJ1-4	CASSQGWTGGTEKLFF
TRBV29-1	.	TRBJ2-7	CSVVSSNYEQYF
TRBV11-3	.	TRBJ1-1	CASSLKEGLEAFF
TRBV15	.	TRBJ2-7	CATSPPTGSGGREQYF
TRBV10-3	.	TRBJ1-5	CAISGGNQPQHF
TRBV28	once	TRBJ2-1	CASSLLGPGAGVDEQFF
TRBV4-3	.	TRBJ2-1	CASSPEGTSTFSSYNEQFF
TRBV4-3	.	TRBJ1-6	CASSQDRLVQYNSPLHF
TRBV27	.	TRBJ1-5	CASSLASSNQPQHF
TRBV5-4	.	TRBJ2-2	CASSFVAGGANTGELFF
TRBV30	.	TRBJ2-1	CAWSAGGGWGEQFF
TRBV9	.	TRBJ2-3	CASSPQASGRAVTDTQYF
TRBV5-4	few	TRBJ2-2	CASSRTGGGTGGELFF
TRBV6-1	.	TRBJ1-5	CASSETGPPQPQHF
TRBV13	.	TRBJ1-2	CASSARQGPVGYTF
TRBV19	.	TRBJ1-5	CASSWTGDVNQPQHF
TRBV4-3	.	TRBJ2-2	CASSQDFRDTGELFF
TRBV4-1	.	TRBJ1-3	CASSQEWTAGNTIYF
TRBV7-3	.	TRBJ1-1	CASSATNGAKTAFF
TRBV5-1	.	TRBJ1-3	CASSLSSGAGNTIYF
TRBV5-6	few	TRBJ2-7	CASSFGTGRYEQYF
TRBV15	.	TRBJ2-2	CATSKRTRLTGELFF
TRBV19	.	TRBJ1-1	CASSILVGIRGAFF
TRBV6-6	few	TRBJ1-2	CASSYLTAADGYTF